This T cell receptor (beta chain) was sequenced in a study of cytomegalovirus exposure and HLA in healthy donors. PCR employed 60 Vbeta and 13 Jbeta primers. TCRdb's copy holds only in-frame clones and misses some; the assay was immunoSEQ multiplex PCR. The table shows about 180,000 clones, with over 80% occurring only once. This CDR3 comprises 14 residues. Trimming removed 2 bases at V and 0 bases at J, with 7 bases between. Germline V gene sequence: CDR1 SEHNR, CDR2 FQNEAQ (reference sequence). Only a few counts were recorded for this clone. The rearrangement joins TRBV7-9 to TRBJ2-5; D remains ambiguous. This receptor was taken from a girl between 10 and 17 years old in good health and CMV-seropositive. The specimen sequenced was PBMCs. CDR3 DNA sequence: TGTGCCAGCAGCTTAATGGGCGACCAAGAGACCCAGTACTTC. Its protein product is CASSLMGDQETQYF.